The 7 T cell receptor beta chains reported below all come from one sample, sequenced in a study of CD8+CD57+ T cells in acquired aplastic anemia. Template material for TCR beta VDJ and CDR3 profiling consisted of genomic DNA. Using its own MiXCR run on the reads, TCRdb lists one record per CDR3 protein. The table shows 170,000 or so distinct CDR3 sequences, with around 60% occurring only once. In patients chosen for sequencing, flow cytometry had shown CD8+CD57+ cell expansion. What was sequenced was sorted CD4+, CD8+, or CD8+CD57+ T cells (not recorded which) from PBMCs. Receptor source: a human donor with aplastic anemia.

The chain carries TRBV9 and TRBJ1-1; D possibly corresponds to TRBD1 (5 bases). The length of the CDR3 is 13 residues. In germline, CDR1 is SGDLS, CDR2 YYNGEE. Deletions cut 5 bases from V and 0 bases from J, with 8 bases between. The CDR3 is CASRGGVNTEAFF. In nucleotides, the CDR3 is TGTGCCAGCAGGGGGGGGGTGAACACTGAAGCTTTCTTT. The full variable domain, its missing parts supplied by reference TRBV9 and TRBJ1-1, is DSGVTQTPKHLITATGQRVTLRCSPRSGDLSVYWYQQSLDQGLQFLIQYYNGEERAKGNILERFSAQQFPDLHSELNLSSLELGDSALYFCASRGGVNTEAFFGQGTRLTVV.

V is TRBV7-3 and J is TRBJ2-3; D possibly corresponds to TRBD1 (5 bases). The V gene's germline CDR1 is SGHTA and CDR2 FQGTGA. V lost 0 bases, J lost 3 bases, and 10 bases lay in between. This CDR3 region has 15 residues. The DNA for the CDR3 is TGTGCCAGCAGCTTAACAGGGGAAGGGACAGATACGCAGTATTTT. Its protein is CASSLTGEGTDTQYF.

There are many counts of this clonotype. The chain couples TRBV5-6 to TRBJ2-7; TRBD2 might be the D (6 bases). Per germline, CDR1 SGHDT and CDR2 YYEEEE. The CDR3 is 13 residues long. V lost 4 bases, J lost 3 bases, and 11 bases lay in between. The CDR3, as DNA: TGTGCCAGCAGCCCGACGGGGGTCTACGAGCAGTACTTC. Amino acid sequence: CASSPTGVYEQYF.

The chain joins TRBV7-8 to TRBJ2-7; possibly TRBD1 or TRBD2 for D (5 bases each). Germline-derived CDR1 and CDR2 are SGHVS and FQNEAQ. The CDR3 loop spans 15 amino acids. The V end lost 5 bases, the J end lost 2 bases, and 16 bases lay between the germline ends. Here the CDR3 DNA reads TGTGCCAGCAGCCCGCGTGAGGGGACCGCCTACGAGCAGTACTTC. It translates to CASSPREGTAYEQYF.

This rearrangement joins TRBV5-1 to TRBJ2-7, with 7 bases that match TRBD2. The CDR3 has 14 amino acids. J lost 2 bases, V lost 5 bases, and 7 bases had no gene match. Per germline, CDR1 SGHRS and CDR2 YFSETQ. The CDR3 DNA reads as TGCGCCAGCAGGGGGGGGGGGGTGACCTACGAGCAGTACTTC. The encoded protein is CASRGGGVTYEQYF.

The chain is built from TRBV20-1 and TRBJ1-1; no clear D gene. Germline V gene sequence: CDR1 DFQATT, CDR2 SNEGSKA (reference sequence). The CDR3 loop spans 12 amino acids. Trimming left V 3 bases short and J 4 bases short, with 9 bases between. The CDR3 coding sequence is TGCAGTGCTAGGCCGGGGAGCACTGAAGCTTTCTTT. Its protein is CSARPGSTEAFF.

Many counts were recorded for this clonotype. The chain has TRBV19 and TRBJ2-2; a weak D match, TRBD1 (5 bases). CDR3 length: 12 amino acids. Per germline, CDR1 LNHDA and CDR2 SQIVND (reference sequence). Trimming cost V 10 bases and J 6 bases, with 12 bases left between them. The DNA for the CDR3 is TGTGCCACCCTTCCCAGGGCCGGGGAGCTGTTTTTT. Translation gives CATLPRAGELFF. The full variable domain, its missing parts supplied by reference TRBV19 and TRBJ2-2, is DGGITQSPKYLFRKEGQNVTLSCEQNLNHDAMYWYRQDPGQGLRLIYYSQIVNDFQKGDIAEGYSVSREKKESFPLTVTSAQKNPTAFYLCATLPRAGELFFGEGSRLTVL.